A single count supports the clone carrying this TCR beta chain. Its antigen is currently unknown. Germline V gives CDR1 LNHDA, CDR2 SQIVND (reference sequence). The CDR3 covers 13 residues. Trimming took 3 bases from V and 6 from J; bases not matched to a gene: 5. This sample is part of a study of cytomegalovirus exposure and HLA in healthy donors. The study's findings and limits: The finding came from a later analysis; first-cohort TCR clusters tended to co-occur in the 95 to 150 validation repertoires.

The repertoire was sequenced with immunoSEQ multiplex PCR; TCRdb's copy has only in-frame clones and lacks some. Among about 240,000 clones listed, approximately 83% were seen once. Sequenced sample: PBMCs. The V gene is TRBV19, the J gene TRBJ2-7; 7 bases are a match to TRBD2. The source is a woman aged 25 to 39 in good health and CMV-seropositive. The CDR3 here is CASSILWGGEQYF. The DNA for the CDR3 is TGTGCCAGTAGTATCCTCTGGGGGGGCGAGCAGTACTTC.